What follows are 32 T cell receptor beta chains derived from one specimen sequenced in a study of circulating and synovial CD4+ cells in juvenile arthritis. Assay used: immunoSEQ multiplex PCR; TCRdb lists only in-frame clones, some missing. The table lists under 40,000 clones, around 95% of them singletons. Sequencing used CD4+ T cells from blood. Receptor source: a human donor with juvenile idiopathic arthritis.

The count of this clone is one. Germline is not matched at one junction end, which may reflect a read error. The J gene is TRBJ1-2, the V gene TRBV5-1, with TRBD1 matching 8 bases. The CDR3 contains 16 residues. From germline, CDR1 is SGHRS and CDR2 YFSETQ. In nucleotides, the CDR3 is TGCGCCAGCAGCTTGGGGGGACAGGCCCGGGCCTATCGCTACACCTTC. Translation: CASSLGGQARAYRYTF.

The V and J genes are TRBV10-3 and TRBJ2-2, with D possibly being TRBD2 (5 bases). Trimming took off 5 bases at V and 3 bases at J, with 10 bases between the two ends. In germline, CDR1 is ENHRY, CDR2 SYGVKD. This CDR3 has 14 residues. CDR3 nucleotides: TGTGCCATCAGTCGAGGAGGTTACACCGGGGAGCTGTTTTTT. Translating gives CAISRGGYTGELFF.

The chain combines TRBV13 with TRBJ2-1, with D perhaps matching TRBD2 (6 bases). Germline CDR1 is PRHDT and CDR2 is FYEKMQ (reference sequence). The CDR3 is 15 amino acids. V gave up 6 bases and J gave up 6 bases, with 18 bases separating them. CDR3 sequence: CASSRPRGGANEQFF. Written as DNA, the CDR3 is TGTGCCAGCAGTCGTCCAAGAGGAGGGGCCAATGAGCAGTTCTTC.

The V and J genes are TRBV6-5 and TRBJ2-7; D is unresolved. Germline CDR1 is MNHEY and CDR2 is SVGAGI. The germline V and J ends were trimmed by 0 bases and 8 bases, with 11 bases remaining between them. This CDR3 region has 13 residues. In nucleotides, the CDR3 is TGTGCCAGCAGTTACTCGAGGTTGAGACAGCAGTACTTC. Translating gives CASSYSRLRQQYF.

The chain has TRBV23-1 and TRBJ1-2; a weak D match, TRBD1 (6 bases). TRBV23-1 is an open reading frame whose function is uncertain. The CDR3 consists of 16 residues. Trimming stripped 7 bases from V and 4 bases from J, with 22 bases between. CDR3 nucleotides: TGCGCCAGCACCACCGAATTGGACAGTCTTCGCTATGGCTACACCTTC. Its protein is CASTTELDSLRYGYTF.

The chain couples TRBV5-1 to TRBJ2-1; D is uncertain. V was trimmed by 0 bases and J by 0 bases, leaving 7 bases between them. The CDR3 consists of 15 residues. Germline CDR1 reads SGHRS; CDR2 reads YFSETQ. The CDR3 nucleotides read TGCGCCAGCAGCTTGGGGCAGGCCTCCTACAATGAGCAGTTCTTC. Protein: CASSLGQASYNEQFF.

As regards this clone: The germline gene is not matched at one end of the junction; a read error may be the cause. The chain is built from TRBV19 and TRBJ2-1; 10 bases map to TRBD2. This CDR3 has 16 amino acids. Germline V gives CDR1 LNHDA, CDR2 SQIVND (reference sequence). The CDR3 DNA reads as TGTGCCAGTAGTCCAGATAGAGCGGGAGGGCGTAATGGGCAGTTCTTC. Amino acids: CASSPDRAGGRNGQFF. Based on the CDR3 plus reference TRBV19 and TRBJ2-1, the full variable domain is DGGITQSPKYLFRKEGQNVTLSCEQNLNHDAMYWYRQDPGQGLRLIYYSQIVNDFQKGDIAEGYSVSREKKESFPLTVTSAQKNPTAFYLCASSPDRAGGRNGQFFGPGTRLTVL.

J is TRBJ2-6 and V is TRBV18; 10 bases align to TRBD1. Germline V gene lookup returns CDR1 KGHSH and CDR2 LQKENI. V was clipped by 2 bases and J by 0 bases; unmatched bases: 7. This CDR3 is 19 amino acids long. The CDR3 nucleotides read TGTGCCAGCTCACCAACGACAGGGGGCCTGATCTCTGGGGCCAACGTCCTGACTTTC. It yields the protein CASSPTTGGLISGANVLTF.

This rearrangement joins TRBV7-2 to TRBJ1-1, with D possibly TRBD1 on 6 matching bases. The CDR3 totals 15 residues. Trimming took off 1 base at V and 2 bases at J, with 11 bases between the two ends. Germline values: CDR1 SGHTA, CDR2 FQGNSA. The CDR3, as DNA: TGTGCCAGCAGCTTAGTTGGGGGCGGAAACACTGAAGCTTTCTTT. It translates to CASSLVGGGNTEAFF.

The chain recombines TRBV28 with TRBJ1-4; maybe TRBD1 (6 bases). Deletions cut 5 bases from V and 3 bases from J, with 10 bases between. Germline V lookup: CDR1 MDHEN, CDR2 SYDVKM. The CDR3 runs to 14 residues. CDR3: CASSPGDANEKLFF. In DNA form, the CDR3 reads TGTGCCAGCAGTCCAGGGGATGCTAATGAAAAACTGTTTTTT.

This rearrangement joins TRBV10-3 to TRBJ1-2; 7 bases align to TRBD1. Germline V lookup: CDR1 ENHRY, CDR2 SYGVKD. The CDR3 length is 14 residues. V shed 7 bases, J shed 2 bases, and the junction held 7 bases outside the gene matches. CDR3 sequence: CAIMGTVWNYGYTF. The CDR3 DNA is TGTGCCATCATGGGGACAGTATGGAACTATGGCTACACCTTC.

V and J are TRBV19 and TRBJ1-2, with D hard to call. The CDR3 loop spans 14 amino acids. Trimming removed 0 bases at V and 8 bases at J, with 13 bases between. Germline V gene sequence: CDR1 LNHDA, CDR2 SQIVND (reference sequence). CDR3: CASSIDRARRGYTF. In nucleotides, the CDR3 is TGTGCCAGTAGTATAGATCGTGCACGGCGGGGCTACACCTTC.

The V and J genes are TRBV6-5 and TRBJ2-2; D is perhaps TRBD2 (5 bases). This CDR3 region has 14 residues. Trimming took 2 bases from V and 6 from J, leaving 10 bases between them. Germline V gives CDR1 MNHEY, CDR2 SVGAGI. For the CDR3, the DNA is TGTGCCAGCAGTTACGGGTTGAGGGCCGGGGAGCTGTTTTTT. It specifies CASSYGLRAGELFF.

The J gene is TRBJ2-3, the V gene TRBV5-1, with 7 positions matching TRBD1. Germline-derived CDR1 and CDR2 are SGHRS and YFSETQ. This CDR3 has 15 residues. V was pared by 6 bases and J by 7 bases, with 14 bases of the junction left unmatched. CDR3 bases: TGCGCCAGCATGAGTACGGGACAGATGTATAATACGCAGTATTTT. It yields the protein CASMSTGQMYNTQYF.

The rearrangement links TRBV6-1 to TRBJ2-7; 13 bases line up with TRBD2. V gave up 8 bases and J gave up 6 bases; unmatched junction bases: 7. The germline V gene has CDR1 MNHNS and CDR2 SASEGT. The CDR3 is 14 amino acids. The CDR3 loop is CASLLAGGPGEQYF. The CDR3 coding sequence is TGTGCCAGCCTACTAGCGGGAGGGCCGGGCGAGCAGTACTTC.

V usage is TRBV5-4 and J usage is TRBJ2-3; TRBD1 aligns across 7 bases. The CDR3 spans 15 residues. CDR1 SGHNT and CDR2 YYREEE come from the germline V gene (reference sequence). V was clipped by 0 bases and J by 3 bases; unmatched bases: 4. Here the CDR3 reads CASSLVPTGTDTQYF. Here the CDR3 DNA reads TGTGCCAGCAGCTTGGTTCCGACAGGGACAGATACGCAGTATTTT.

This clone is a singleton in its sample. The chain has TRBV2 and TRBJ1-1; TRBD1 agrees at 7 bases. The ends lost 3 bases at V and 4 bases at J; junction bases unmatched: 2. CDR1 SNHLY and CDR2 FYNNEI come from the germline V gene. The CDR3 is 13 amino acids. Here the CDR3 reads CASSDQGVTEAFF. The CDR3, as DNA: TGTGCCAGCAGTGATCAGGGGGTCACTGAAGCTTTCTTT.

The chain links TRBV29-1 to TRBJ2-1, with 13 bases matching TRBD2. The germline CDR1 and CDR2 sequences are SQVTM and ANQGSEA. This CDR3 is built from 14 residues. Trimming cost V 5 bases and J 8 bases; bases outside gene matches: 6. The DNA of the CDR3 is TGCAGCGTTCTAAGGACTAGCGGGAGTGATGAGCAGTTCTTC. The encoded protein is CSVLRTSGSDEQFF.

This clone was detected only once. This chain links TRBV28 with TRBJ2-3; TRBD2 matches 10 bases. The CDR3 runs to 14 residues. J gave up 4 bases and V 7 bases, and 5 bases lay outside the gene matches. Germline V CDR1 and CDR2: MDHEN, SYDVKM. CDR3 loop: CASTSGSKADTQYF. CDR3 sequence (DNA): TGTGCCAGCACTAGCGGGAGTAAGGCAGATACGCAGTATTTT.

The table lists this clone with a count of one. The chain couples TRBV5-1 to TRBJ2-5, with D perhaps matching TRBD2 (5 bases). The CDR3 is 14 residues long. The germline CDR1 and CDR2 sequences are SGHRS and YFSETQ. V lost 1 base, J lost 7 bases, and 14 bases lay in between. CDR3 coding DNA: TGCGCCAGCAGCTTGATGTCGGGAAGGGCGACCCAGTACTTC. Amino acids: CASSLMSGRATQYF.

The V gene is TRBV12-5, the J gene TRBJ1-1; TRBD1 agrees at 11 bases. Germline V lookup: CDR1 LGHNT, CDR2 FRNRAP. The V gene end was trimmed by 7 bases and the J gene end by 4 bases; junction bases not matched to a gene: 5. The CDR3 sequence is 14 residues long. Here the CDR3 DNA reads TGTGCTAGTGCCCCGGGGACAGGGGGCACTGAAGCTTTCTTT. Translating gives CASAPGTGGTEAFF.

The rearrangement links TRBV7-2 to TRBJ2-7; 9 bases align to TRBD2. Per germline, CDR1 SGHTA and CDR2 FQGNSA. This CDR3 comprises 15 residues. The J segment lost 2 bases and the V segment lost 5 bases, leaving 7 bases of the junction unmatched. The CDR3 loop is CASSLNSGSPYEQYF. The CDR3 DNA follows: TGTGCCAGCAGCCTAAATAGCGGGAGCCCCTACGAGCAGTACTTC.

The chain recombines TRBV5-6 with TRBJ2-1; 9 bases map to TRBD2. Unmatched junction bases numbered 11, after V lost 4 bases and J lost 12 bases. CDR3 length: 14 residues. The germline V gene encodes CDR1 SGHDT and CDR2 YYEEEE. CDR3 bases: TGTGCCAGCAGCGCGCGGGGACCAGCGGGAGGGCAGTTCTTC. Encoded protein: CASSARGPAGGQFF.

The CDR3 spells CASSEATGGNEQFF. For the CDR3, the DNA is TGTGCCAGCAGTGAAGCCACAGGGGGCAATGAGCAGTTCTTC. The rearrangement links TRBV2 to TRBJ2-1; TRBD1 matches at 8 bases. J lost 6 bases, V lost 0 bases, and 1 base had no gene match. Germline V gene lookup returns CDR1 SNHLY and CDR2 FYNNEI. This CDR3 contains 14 residues.

In its sample, this clone was seen once. V gene TRBV29-1 combines with J gene TRBJ1-1; 7 bases agree with TRBD1. Trimming cost V 5 bases and J 3 bases; bases outside gene matches: 9. Germline loops: CDR1 SQVTM, CDR2 ANQGSEA. This CDR3 comprises 14 residues. The CDR3 DNA follows: TGCAGCGTTCATCAACAGGGGTTGTACACTGAAGCTTTCTTT. It yields the protein CSVHQQGLYTEAFF.

The chain has TRBV28 and TRBJ1-4; tentatively, D is TRBD1 (6 bases). Germline V lookup: CDR1 MDHEN, CDR2 SYDVKM. This CDR3 spans 15 amino acids. V dropped 6 bases and J dropped 4 bases, with 15 bases sitting between them. The CDR3 spells CASSPGQSYNEKLFF. CDR3 bases: TGTGCCAGCAGCCCTGGACAGTCCTATAATGAAAAACTGTTTTTT.

Here the CDR3 DNA reads TGTGCCAGCTCACCCGACGTTGGACTAGCGTCCCTCGAGCAGTACTTC. It yields the protein CASSPDVGLASLEQYF. V and J are TRBV18 and TRBJ2-7; TRBD2 matches at 9 bases. The junction had 12 bases not matched to a gene; V was cut back by 3 bases and J by 6 bases. The CDR3 consists of 16 residues. From germline, CDR1 is KGHSH and CDR2 LQKENI. Full variable domain (remainder filled in from reference TRBV18 and TRBJ2-7): NAGVMQNPRHLVRRRGQEARLRCSPMKGHSHVYWYRQLPEEGLKFMVYLQKENIIDESGMPKERFSAEFPKEGPSILRIQQVVRGDSAAYFCASSPDVGLASLEQYFGPGTRLTVT.

The V call is TRBV29-1, the J call TRBJ2-2; D unclear. Trimming pared 4 bases from V and 5 bases from J, leaving 11 bases between. Germline assignment: CDR1 SQVTM and CDR2 ANQGSEA. The CDR3 contains 13 residues. The CDR3 spells CSVGTRLTGELFF. The CDR3 nucleotides read TGCAGCGTTGGTACTCGACTGACCGGGGAGCTGTTTTTT.

Concerning this clone: At the DNA level, this CDR3 is encoded by other sequences in the same sample as well. The CDR3 protein is CASSLFGQTPNYGYTF. CDR3 sequence (DNA): TGTGCCAGCAGTTTGTTTGGGCAAACACCTAACTATGGCTACACCTTC. The chain couples TRBV28 to TRBJ1-2; unclear D gene. Looked up from germline, CDR1 is MDHEN and CDR2 is SYDVKM. V was cut by 3 bases and J by 0 bases, with 14 bases left in between. The CDR3 runs to 16 residues.

The chain employs TRBV19 and TRBJ1-2, with 7 bases that match TRBD1. Trimming removed 5 bases from V and 2 bases from J; junction bases left unmatched: 11. This CDR3 has 16 residues. The germline gives CDR1 LNHDA, CDR2 SQIVND (reference sequence). For the CDR3, the DNA is TGTGCCAGTAGTCTCCTGGGGACAGAGGGGAACTATGGCTACACCTTC. Amino acids: CASSLLGTEGNYGYTF.

V and J are TRBV28 and TRBJ1-2; D might be TRBD1 (5 bases). V was clipped by 6 bases and J by 5 bases, with 13 bases between them. Germline values: CDR1 MDHEN, CDR2 SYDVKM. The CDR3 loop spans 13 amino acids. For the CDR3, the DNA is TGTGCCAGCAGCTCACTCCAGGGTTATGGCTACACCTTC. This sequence encodes CASSSLQGYGYTF.

The chain uses TRBV2 and TRBJ2-7; TRBD1 matches 8 bases. Per germline, CDR1 SNHLY and CDR2 FYNNEI. This CDR3 has 12 amino acids. The junction had 1 base not matched to a gene; V was cut back by 6 bases and J by 3 bases. The DNA of the CDR3 is TGTGCCAGCAGCGGGACAGGCTACGAGCAGTACTTC. Protein sequence: CASSGTGYEQYF.